Shown below are 30 T cell receptor beta chains from a single sample sequenced in a study of blood T cell repertoires in COVID-19 (dated by TCRdb to the early 2020s). The library was built by means of the immunoSEQ multiplex PCR assay. TCRdb stores this immuneACCESS table with in-frame sequences only. Part of the clones is absent; in the studies checked, under half of the shortfall reflects unresolved V genes, and no reason is known for the rest. The sample includes roughly 280,000 clones, with roughly nine tenths observed a single time. The ten largest make up around 3% of the sample. The sequenced material came from PBMCs or T cells enriched from blood (not recorded which). These receptors were taken from a woman in her forties or fifties who had recovered from COVID-19.

The count of this clone is one. This chain connects TRBV30 to TRBJ1-6, with a weak D call TRBD1 (5 bases). Trimming left V 0 bases short and J 8 bases short, with 17 bases between. Germline V gene lookup returns CDR1 GTSNPN and CDR2 SVGIG (reference sequence). The CDR3 has 16 amino acids. The CDR3 spells CAWSVREGKRDSPLHF. CDR3 in DNA: TGTGCCTGGAGTGTACGTGAGGGGAAGCGGGATTCACCCCTCCACTTT. Together with reference TRBV30 and TRBJ1-6, the CDR3 gives the full variable domain: SQTIHQWPATLVQPVGSPLSLECTVEGTSNPNLYWYRQAAGRGLQLLFYSVGIGQISSEVPQNLSASRPQDRQFILSSKKLLLSDSGFYLCAWSVREGKRDSPLHFGNGTRLTVT.

The chain recombines TRBV5-4 with TRBJ2-1; D call uncertain. The CDR3 spans 15 residues. Germline assignment: CDR1 SGHNT and CDR2 YYREEE (reference sequence). Between the trimmed V and J ends, which lost 4 bases and 0 bases, there was a span of 11 bases. CDR3 in DNA: TGTGCCAGCAGCCCCCAGACAAGCTCCTACAATGAGCAGTTCTTC. It codes for CASSPQTSSYNEQFF.

The chain uses TRBV6-2 or TRBV6-3 and TRBJ2-5; D is possibly TRBD2 (5 bases). Germline V gene lookup returns CDR1 MNHEY and CDR2 SVGEGT. The CDR3 spans 15 residues. V lost 3 bases to trimming and J lost 4 bases, with 15 bases between them. CDR3 in amino acids: CASSYGVSVVETQYF. The CDR3 nucleotides are TGTGCCAGCAGTTATGGGGTTAGCGTGGTAGAGACCCAGTACTTC.

This clone was observed a single time. This sequence joins TRBV5-6 and TRBJ1-3; no clear D gene. The CDR3 extends over 17 amino acids. The V gene lost 1 base and the J gene lost 1 base, with 15 bases spanning the gap. The V gene's germline CDR1 is SGHDT and CDR2 YYEEEE. For the CDR3, the DNA is TGTGCCAGCAGCTTGCCGACTGTGGGTGGGTCTGGAAACACCATATATTTT. Protein sequence: CASSLPTVGGSGNTIYF.

The rearrangement uses TRBV7-2 and TRBJ2-1, with 13 bases fitting TRBD2. J gave up 5 bases and V 8 bases, and 0 bases lay outside the gene matches. Germline CDR1 SGHTA, CDR2 FQGNSA. This CDR3 spans 13 amino acids. CDR3 protein: CASGTSGNNEQFF. Written as DNA, the CDR3 is TGTGCCAGCGGGACTAGCGGGAACAATGAGCAGTTCTTC.

The rearrangement links TRBV18 to TRBJ1-3; D is unresolved. Trimming took 0 bases from V and 0 from J, leaving 9 bases between them. This CDR3 is built from 16 residues. Germline CDR1 and CDR2: KGHSH and LQKENI. The CDR3: CASSPPERGSGNTIYF. CDR3 bases: TGTGCCAGCTCACCACCGGAACGGGGCTCTGGAAACACCATATATTTT.

The gene calls are TRBV27 and TRBJ1-2; unclear D gene. The CDR3 totals 13 residues. V lost 6 bases to trimming and J lost 3 bases, with 11 bases between them. Germline CDR1 MNHEY, CDR2 SMNVEV (reference sequence). The CDR3 sequence: CASRGGDHYGYTF. CDR3 DNA: TGTGCCAGCAGGGGAGGCGACCACTATGGCTACACCTTC.

This chain connects TRBV18 to TRBJ2-7; D gene ambiguous. Trimming left V 0 bases short and J 2 bases short, with 17 bases between. The CDR3 is 17 amino acids. Germline loops: CDR1 KGHSH, CDR2 LQKENI. The CDR3 nucleotides read TGTGCCAGCTCACCACCTCAATCTGGAAACAGAGCCTACGAGCAGTACTTC. Encoded protein: CASSPPQSGNRAYEQYF.

The chain combines TRBV5-4 with TRBJ2-7; maybe TRBD1 (8 bases). Germline CDR1 SGHNT, CDR2 YYREEE (reference sequence). CDR3 length equals 15 residues. V lost 1 base to trimming and J lost 5 bases, with 16 bases between them. CDR3 sequence: CASSLSRTGRDEQYF. As DNA, the CDR3 is TGTGCCAGCAGCTTGTCGCGGACAGGGAGGGACGAGCAGTACTTC.

The CDR3 coding sequence is TGTGCCAGCAGGGAGGGTGCGACCCAGTACTTC. Its translation: CASREGATQYF. The chain recombines TRBV28 with TRBJ2-5, with D maybe TRBD2 (6 bases). Trimming took 6 bases from V and 7 from J, leaving 9 bases between them. Germline CDR1 is MDHEN and CDR2 is SYDVKM. The CDR3 is made up of 11 amino acids. The full variable domain, its missing parts supplied by reference TRBV28 and TRBJ2-5, is DVKVTQSSRYLVKRTGEKVFLECVQDMDHENMFWYRQDPGLGLRLIYFSYDVKMKEKGDIPEGYSVSREKKERFSLILESASTNQTSMYLCASREGATQYFGPGTRLLVL.

The chain joins TRBV24-1 to TRBJ2-7, with D maybe TRBD2 (6 bases). The CDR3 sequence is 15 residues long. Germline CDR1 and CDR2: KGHDR and SFDVKD. Between the trimmed V and J ends, which lost 4 bases and 4 bases, there was a span of 16 bases. The CDR3, as DNA: TGTGCCACCAGTGAGTTCTCGGCCGGGAGATACGAGCAGTACTTC. Protein product: CATSEFSAGRYEQYF.

The V call is TRBV18, the J call TRBJ2-1, with D uncertain. Looked up from germline, CDR1 is KGHSH and CDR2 is LQKENI. The V gene lost 3 bases and the J gene lost 7 bases, with 19 bases spanning the gap. The CDR3 is made up of 16 amino acids. CDR3 sequence: CASSPAGRTYKNEQFF. The CDR3 DNA follows: TGTGCCAGCTCACCCGCAGGTCGTACCTACAAAAATGAGCAGTTCTTC.

This sequence joins TRBV4-1 and TRBJ2-1; D remains unclear. The CDR3 length is 11 residues. V was cut by 4 bases and J by 7 bases, with 5 bases left in between. Germline V gene sequence: CDR1 MGHRA, CDR2 YSYEKL. In DNA, the CDR3 is TGCGCCAGCAGCCCGCAGAATGAGCAGTTCTTC. It translates to CASSPQNEQFF.

The chain combines TRBV28 with TRBJ2-2, with 11 bases fitting TRBD2. V shed 7 bases and J 5 bases; nucleotides not matched to a gene: 6. The CDR3 contains 15 residues. The germline V gene has CDR1 MDHEN and CDR2 SYDVKM. The CDR3 DNA reads as TGTGCCAGCAAGCGACTAGCGGGAAAAACCGGGGAGCTGTTTTTT. Translating gives CASKRLAGKTGELFF.

This chain links TRBV7-9 with TRBJ2-7, with 8 bases lining up with TRBD1. Per germline, CDR1 SEHNR and CDR2 FQNEAQ (reference sequence). V lost 5 bases to trimming and J lost 5 bases; unmatched junction nucleotides: 11. This CDR3 is 15 amino acids long. In DNA, the CDR3 is TGTGCCAGCAGCCCGCGGACAGGGTTTATACACGAGCAGTACTTC. This gives the protein CASSPRTGFIHEQYF.

The chain combines TRBV29-1 with TRBJ2-7; a possible D gene is TRBD2 (6 bases). CDR1 SQVTM and CDR2 ANQGSEA come from the germline V gene. This CDR3 is 13 amino acids long. Trimming shortened V by 5 bases and J by 3 bases, and 14 bases separated the two germline ends. The CDR3 sequence is CSVTGTGLYEQYF. As DNA, the CDR3 is TGCAGCGTTACCGGGACTGGACTCTACGAGCAGTACTTC.

A remark on this clone: Within the sample, other DNA sequences also encode this same CDR3. J is TRBJ1-1 and V is TRBV18; D call uncertain. The CDR3 sequence is 13 residues long. V lost 2 bases and J 1 base, leaving 5 bases between the germline ends. Germline V gene sequence: CDR1 KGHSH, CDR2 LQKENI. CDR3 region: CASSPAGNTEAFF. The CDR3 bases are TGTGCCAGCTCACCAGCAGGGAACACTGAAGCTTTCTTT.

This chain uses TRBV5-1 with TRBJ2-7; TRBD1 agrees at 9 bases. V trimming: 3 bases; J trimming: 4 bases; junction bases outside the gene matches: 8. Germline V lookup: CDR1 SGHRS, CDR2 YFSETQ. The CDR3 runs 15 residues. CDR3 nucleotides: TGCGCCAGCAGCTACGAACAGGGGGCGGAGTACGAGCAGTACTTC. Protein product: CASSYEQGAEYEQYF.

J is TRBJ1-2 and V is TRBV4-3, with 9 bases identical to TRBD1. CDR3 length equals 15 residues. Germline V gives CDR1 LGHNA, CDR2 YSLEER. With V trimmed by 4 bases and J by 4 bases, 7 bases remained unmatched. The CDR3 sequence: CASSPQGAGGYGYTF. In DNA, the CDR3 is TGCGCCAGCAGCCCACAGGGGGCTGGGGGCTATGGCTACACCTTC.

The chain is built from TRBV7-9 and TRBJ2-1, with 9 bases lining up with TRBD1. Looked up from germline, CDR1 is SEHNR and CDR2 is FQNEAQ (reference sequence). The V and J ends lost 0 bases and 9 bases, in that order; junction bases with no gene match: 6. The CDR3 extends over 15 amino acids. CDR3 nucleotide sequence: TGTGCCAGCAGCTTAGCGCGTCGACAGGGGGGTGAGCAGTTCTTC. Protein product: CASSLARRQGGEQFF.

The chain combines TRBV10-3 with TRBJ1-5, with D possibly TRBD1 on 6 matching bases. V was clipped by 7 bases and J by 4 bases, with 11 bases between them. CDR1 is ENHRY, CDR2 SYGVKD, per germline. There are 13 residues in the CDR3. CDR3 sequence reads: CAITKDRNQPQHF. The CDR3 DNA is TGTGCCATCACTAAGGACAGAAATCAGCCCCAGCATTTT.

This clone occurred a few times. The rearrangement links TRBV20-1 to TRBJ1-2; D is unresolved. The CDR3 consists of 13 residues. The germline V and J ends were trimmed by 3 bases and 1 base, with 9 bases remaining between them. The germline V gene encodes CDR1 DFQATT and CDR2 SNEGSKA (reference sequence). The CDR3 region has the DNA TGCAGTGCTAGTCCCAGTATTAACTATGGCTACACCTTC. Its translation is CSASPSINYGYTF.

This clone was recorded once. J is TRBJ2-7 and V is TRBV4-3; TRBD2 aligns across 10 bases. The V gene end was trimmed by 0 bases and the J gene end by 0 bases; junction bases not matched to a gene: 5. Germline loops: CDR1 LGHNA, CDR2 YSLEER. This CDR3 is built from 17 residues. DNA for the CDR3: TGCGCCAGCAGCCAAGAAATCCGGACTAGCGGCTCCTACGAGCAGTACTTC. Its protein is CASSQEIRTSGSYEQYF.

The CDR3 DNA follows: TGTGCCAGCAGACTAGCGGGAGGGAGGTCGGATACGCAGTATTTT. Translating gives CASRLAGGRSDTQYF. The chain employs TRBV19 and TRBJ2-3, with 14 positions matching TRBD2. The J segment lost 6 bases and the V segment lost 9 bases, leaving 8 bases of the junction unmatched. The CDR3 runs 15 residues. Per the germline V gene, CDR1 is LNHDA and CDR2 is SQIVND (reference sequence).

The chain joins TRBV5-4 to TRBJ2-5, with TRBD1 matching 8 bases. With 1 base clipped from V and 5 bases from J, the junction kept 10 bases outside the gene matches. CDR3 length: 16 residues. Germline V CDR1 and CDR2: SGHNT, YYREEE (reference sequence). CDR3 region: CASSLSQGAGRETQYF. CDR3 in DNA: TGTGCCAGCAGCTTGTCCCAGGGGGCAGGTAGGGAGACCCAGTACTTC.

J is TRBJ1-3 and V is TRBV5-1; D remains unclear. Germline V gives CDR1 SGHRS, CDR2 YFSETQ. The ends were cut back, 5 bases at V and 1 base at J, with 10 bases in the middle. The CDR3 covers 14 residues. DNA for the CDR3: TGCGCCAGCAGTCCAGAGGCTTCTGGAAACACCATATATTTT. Encoded protein: CASSPEASGNTIYF.

This clone was seen more than once but under ten times. The chain has TRBV6-5 and TRBJ2-7; 10 nucleotides align to TRBD1. V was clipped by 7 bases and J by 4 bases; unmatched bases: 7. CDR3 length equals 14 residues. The germline V gene encodes CDR1 MNHEY and CDR2 SVGAGI. The DNA for the CDR3 is TGTGCCAGCATTGGGTCGGGACAGGGGTACGAGCAGTACTTC. Translating gives CASIGSGQGYEQYF.

The chain recombines TRBV3-1 (or the pseudogene TRBV3-2) with TRBJ2-5; TRBD2 aligns across 15 bases. This CDR3 contains 17 residues. CDR1 and CDR2 (germline): LGHDT, YNNKEL (reference sequence). V was clipped by 4 bases and J by 5 bases; unmatched bases: 8. CDR3 amino acids: CASSLSGTSGRYETQYF. Written as DNA, the CDR3 is TGTGCCAGCAGCCTATCCGGGACTAGCGGGAGGTATGAGACCCAGTACTTC.

V is TRBV7-9 and J is TRBJ2-1; TRBD2 matches 10 bases. CDR3 size: 15 residues. Per the germline V gene, CDR1 is SEHNR and CDR2 is FQNEAQ (reference sequence). V was clipped by 5 bases and J by 7 bases; unmatched bases: 8. The CDR3, as DNA: TGTGCCAGCAGCCCAAGGGCTAGCGGGAGTAATGAGCAGTTCTTC. Translating it yields CASSPRASGSNEQFF.

CDR3 amino acids: CASRPDRGGGYEQYF. The CDR3 nucleotides are TGTGCCAGCAGGCCCGACAGGGGAGGAGGCTACGAGCAGTACTTC. J is TRBJ2-7 and V is TRBV6-6; 8 bases align to TRBD1. The CDR3 is 15 residues long. Germline loops: CDR1 MNHNY, CDR2 SVGAGI (reference sequence). V dropped 6 bases and J dropped 3; count of bases not matched to a gene: 10.